This T cell receptor beta chain was observed in a study of T cells in Graves' hyperthyroidism and ophthalmopathy. RNA transcripts were the template for amplifying TCR beta CDR3 regions. With the HTBI primer set, the TCR CDR3 went through a first round of RT-PCR. TCRdb passed the multiplex PCR reads through MiXCR, listing each CDR3 protein once. The data contain about 580,000 distinct CDR3 sequences, approximately 14% of them singletons. The CDR3 sequence is 15 residues long. Germline V gives CDR1 DFQATT, CDR2 SNEGSKA (reference sequence). Points on this clonotype: A much larger clone differs from this one at a single base, so this may be a read error.

In patients aged 18 to 65, hyperthyroidism was newly diagnosed, with duration under 2 months. Thyroid ultrasound, orbital computed tomography, clinical symptoms, and serum thyroxine and TRAb underpinned diagnoses. Approximately 10 ml of fresh peripheral blood supplied the PBMCs. V and J are TRBV20-1 and TRBJ2-5; D possibly matches TRBD1 or TRBD2 (5 bases each). This TCR was recovered from a woman aged 25 to 39 with Graves' hyperthyroidism that later progressed to Graves' ophthalmopathy. Sequenced sample: blood. The CDR3: CSARGLAGLQDTQYF. CDR3 DNA sequence: TGCAGTGCTAGAGGCCTAGCAGGGTTACAAGACACCCAGTACTTC.